These T cell receptor beta chains were read from a single sample in a study of T cells in localized non-small cell lung cancer. This table comes from immunoSEQ multiplex PCR, and its TCRdb copy is limited to in-frame clones, with some not included. The table includes approximately 11,000 clones, more than 90% detected once. Here the sequenced sample was peripheral blood, taken before any cancer treatment. Source of these receptors: a male donor at least 60 years old with stage III lung adenocarcinoma. The CDR3 runs from the conserved cysteine through the conserved F or W. Fields, in order: J gene, clone size, V gene, D gene, CDR3 DNA, CDR3 protein. D genes are given only for firm matches. Clone size is stated in some rows and not others, as once, few, many or a class when expanded.

TRBJ1-1 . TRBV28 . TGTGCCAGCAGTTTAGTGGCAGGGCCTCAGAACACTGAAGCTTTCTTT CASSLVAGPQNTEAFF
TRBJ1-1 . TRBV4-3 TRBD1 TGCGCCAGCAGCCCCCATCGACAGGGGGCCCCTGAAGCTTTCTTT CASSPHRQGAPEAFF
TRBJ2-7 once TRBV20-1 . TGCAGTGCGCCACTAGTTTCCGAGCAGTACTTC CSAPLVSEQYF
TRBJ1-2 . TRBV29-1 TRBD1 TGCAGCGTTGCGGGACAGGGAGTCTATGGCTACACCTTC CSVAGQGVYGYTF
TRBJ2-1 . TRBV5-1 . TGCGCCAGCAGCTGGGCGGCAGGCCCATCCTACAATGAGCAGTTCTTC CASSWAAGPSYNEQFF
TRBJ2-1 . TRBV12-5 TRBD2 TGTGCTAGTGCGGCAGCGGGAGGAACTAATGAGCAGTTCTTC CASAAAGGTNEQFF
TRBJ2-3 . TRBV5-1 . TGCGCCAGCAGTTCGACTAGGGGGGACACAGATACGCAGTATTTT CASSSTRGDTDTQYF
TRBJ1-5 . TRBV7-2 . TGTGCCAGCAGCCCCGGCCCTCCTGGTCAGCCCCAGCATTTT CASSPGPPGQPQHF
TRBJ1-4 . TRBV29-1 . TGCAGCGCCAGTGCAGGGCCGGGAGAAAAACTGTTTTTT CSASAGPGEKLFF
TRBJ2-3 . TRBV7-9 TRBD1 TGTGCCAGCAGCCCCGGGACAGGACAGGTGGATACGCAGTATTTT CASSPGTGQVDTQYF
TRBJ1-6 . TRBV6-1 . TGTGCCAGCAGTAAAACAGGGCTCGATTCACCCCTCCACTTT CASSKTGLDSPLHF
TRBJ1-1 once TRBV29-1 TRBD1 TGCAGCGTTCCCGGACAGGGCACTGAAGCTTTCTTT CSVPGQGTEAFF
TRBJ2-4 . TRBV2 . TGTGCCAGCAGTGAGCAGGGGATAAACATTCAGTACTTC CASSEQGINIQYF
TRBJ2-2 . TRBV19 TRBD1 TGTGCCAGTAGTCCGTGGACAGGGAATTTCCCCGGGGAGCTGTTTTTT CASSPWTGNFPGELFF
TRBJ2-6 . TRBV30 . TGTGCCTGGAGTCAGGACTCTGGGGCCAACGTCCTGACTTTC CAWSQDSGANVLTF
TRBJ1-3 . TRBV6-5 . TGTGCCAGCAGTTCTGGGGGCTCCGGCTCTGGAAACACCATATATTTT CASSSGGSGSGNTIYF
TRBJ2-5 . TRBV7-3 . TGTGCCAGCAGCTTGAACCCAGAAGAGACCCAGTACTTC CASSLNPEETQYF
TRBJ2-7 . TRBV7-9 . TGTGCCAGCAGTCCTGGAAGGGTCGTAACCTACGAGCAGTACTTC CASSPGRVVTYEQYF
TRBJ2-1 . TRBV11-2 TRBD2 TGTGCCAGCAGCTCCCCTAGCGGGAGGAACTACAATGAGCAGTTCTTC CASSSPSGRNYNEQFF
TRBJ1-1 once TRBV2 . TGTGCCAGCAAGATCGGGGAAAACACTGAAGCTTTCTTT CASKIGENTEAFF
TRBJ2-7 . TRBV7-2 . TGTGCCAGCAGCTTGAGGACGGGCTACGAGCAGTACTTC CASSLRTGYEQYF
TRBJ2-7 . TRBV18 . TGTGCCAGCTCACCGATTATCAGCTCCTACGAGCAGTACTTC CASSPIISSYEQYF
TRBJ1-5 . TRBV7-9 . TGTGCCAGCAGCCAGTATGGCAATCAGCCCCAGCATTTT CASSQYGNQPQHF
TRBJ1-5 . TRBV2 . TGTGCCAGCAGTGCGCGGATCAATCAGCCCCAGCATTTT CASSARINQPQHF